This passage covers 15 T cell receptor beta chains from one sample sequenced in a study of T-cell memory formation after mild COVID-19. TCRdb fed the 5' RACE reads into MiXCR, producing one record per CDR3 protein. The data hold around 470,000 distinct CDR3 sequences, with over 15% observed a single time. The sequencing sample was made of PBMCs or a T cell subset sorted from them (not recorded which). The receptors stem from an adult woman who had mild COVID-19 (a few samples of this study predate the infection). Cell type and time point are not known.

The chain joins TRBV29-1 to TRBJ1-1; the D is unclear. V lost 8 bases, J lost 6 bases, and 16 bases lay in between. There are 12 residues in the CDR3. The germline CDR1 and CDR2 sequences are SQVTM and ANQGSEA. CDR3 DNA sequence: TGCAGCACGTCGTTGAGGTCGCCTGAAGCTTTCTTT. Residues: CSTSLRSPEAFF. Complete variable domain (other parts from reference TRBV29-1 and TRBJ1-1): SAVISQKPSRDICQRGTSLTIQCQVDSQVTMMFWYRQQPGQSLTLIATANQGSEATYESGFVIDKFPISRPNLTFSTLTVSNMSPEDSSIYLCSTSLRSPEAFFGQGTRLTVV.

The chain links TRBV28 to TRBJ2-5, with TRBD2 as a possible D gene (6 bases). CDR3 size: 13 residues. V was clipped by 6 bases and J by 2 bases, with 10 bases between them. Per germline, CDR1 MDHEN and CDR2 SYDVKM. The CDR3 DNA sequence: TGTGCCAGCAGGGTCGGGGGACAAGAGACCCAGTACTTC. This codes for CASRVGGQETQYF.

This clonotype was detected only a few times. This chain connects TRBV6-5 to TRBJ2-1, with no clear D. V was trimmed by 6 bases and J by 0 bases, leaving 9 bases between them. Germline-derived CDR1 and CDR2 are MNHEY and SVGAGI. CDR3 size: 14 residues. The CDR3 region is CASSLYSSYNEQFF. CDR3 DNA: TGTGCCAGCAGCCTCTACAGCTCCTACAATGAGCAGTTCTTC.

V and J are TRBV5-1 and TRBJ2-2; possible D gene TRBD2, 6 bases. This CDR3 is built from 14 residues. Germline CDR1 SGHRS, CDR2 YFSETQ. V gave up 6 bases and J gave up 3 bases, with 12 bases separating them. The CDR3 sequence: CASNPWGDTGELFF. CDR3 coding DNA: TGCGCCAGCAACCCCTGGGGGGACACCGGGGAGCTGTTTTTT. The full variable domain, its missing parts supplied by reference TRBV5-1 and TRBJ2-2, is KAGVTQTPRYLIKTRGQQVTLSCSPISGHRSVSWYQQTPGQGLQFLFEYFSETQRNKGNFPGRFSGRQFSNSRSEMNVSTLELGDSALYLCASNPWGDTGELFFGEGSRLTVL.

The V call is TRBV7-9, the J call TRBJ2-7; 7 positions match TRBD1. The CDR3 totals 16 residues. Trimming at V came to 1 base and at J to 0 bases, leaving 6 bases not matched to a gene. Germline values: CDR1 SEHNR, CDR2 FQNEAQ (reference sequence). As DNA, the CDR3 is TGTGCCAGCAGCTTAGGACAGGGTACGTACTCCTACGAGCAGTACTTC. Translated, it gives CASSLGQGTYSYEQYF.

This clonotype was detected a few times. This chain connects TRBV9 to TRBJ2-7; D might be TRBD1 or TRBD2, each matching 5 bases. The germline V and J ends were trimmed by 2 bases and 5 bases, with 11 bases remaining between them. Germline V gene data show CDR1 as SGDLS and CDR2 as YYNGEE. The CDR3 runs to 13 residues. DNA for the CDR3: TGTGCCAGCAGCGTCTCCGGGACGGACGAGCAGTACTTC. Its protein product is CASSVSGTDEQYF.

The chain combines TRBV20-1 with TRBJ2-2, with D possibly matching TRBD2 (5 bases). V dropped 3 bases and J dropped 2 bases, with 19 bases sitting between them. Germline-derived CDR1 and CDR2 are DFQATT and SNEGSKA (reference sequence). The CDR3 consists of 17 residues. DNA for the CDR3: TGCAGTGCTAGCGGGCTTGTTTCCGGGGAAAACACCGGGGAGCTGTTTTTT. Protein sequence: CSASGLVSGENTGELFF.

This clonotype showed up just a few times. The rearrangement links TRBV10-3 to TRBJ1-1; TRBD1 might be the D (5 bases). The CDR3 spans 19 residues. Looked up from germline, CDR1 is ENHRY and CDR2 is SYGVKD. V lost 0 bases and J lost 2, with 22 bases in between. The CDR3 sequence is CAISESEIFASGFNTEAFF. The CDR3 coding sequence is TGTGCCATCAGTGAGTCAGAAATTTTTGCCTCAGGGTTTAACACTGAAGCTTTCTTT.

The J gene is TRBJ2-7, the V gene TRBV23-1; 9 bases fit TRBD1. TRBV23-1 is classed as an ORF, of uncertain function. This CDR3 has 13 residues. V shed 5 bases, J shed 3 bases, and the junction held 2 bases outside the gene matches. The CDR3 reads CASSKTGGYEQYF. The CDR3 DNA reads TGCGCCAGCAGTAAGACAGGGGGCTACGAGCAGTACTTC.

A few counts support this clonotype. The rearrangement joins TRBV19 to TRBJ1-1; TRBD1 agrees at 10 bases. This CDR3 contains 16 residues. CDR1 and CDR2 from the germline V gene are LNHDA and SQIVND (reference sequence). V was pared by 3 bases and J by 0 bases, with 4 bases of the junction left unmatched. The CDR3 protein is CASSISGTGVNTEAFF. The CDR3 DNA reads TGTGCCAGTAGTATCTCCGGGACAGGGGTGAACACTGAAGCTTTCTTT.

The chain carries TRBV5-1 and TRBJ2-5, with D maybe TRBD2 (7 bases). The CDR3 runs to 16 residues. The V gene lost 0 bases and the J gene lost 0 bases, with 12 bases spanning the gap. The germline CDR1 and CDR2 sequences are SGHRS and YFSETQ. Here the CDR3 reads CASSLEAGANQETQYF. The DNA for the CDR3 is TGCGCCAGCAGCTTGGAGGCGGGGGCGAACCAAGAGACCCAGTACTTC.

The V gene is TRBV29-1, the J gene TRBJ2-7; D could derive from TRBD1 or TRBD2 (5 bases each). CDR1 and CDR2 (germline): SQVTM, ANQGSEA. Trimming shortened V by 6 bases and J by 0 bases, and 15 bases separated the two germline ends. This CDR3 comprises 14 residues. CDR3 sequence: CSVSGTESSYEQYF. In DNA form, the CDR3 reads TGCAGCGTCTCCGGGACCGAGAGCTCCTACGAGCAGTACTTC.

This clonotype turned up a few times. CDR3 residues: CASSGGQGSVTEAFF. CDR3 nucleotide sequence: TGCGCCAGCAGCGGGGGACAGGGGTCGGTCACTGAAGCTTTCTTT. This rearrangement joins TRBV5-1 to TRBJ1-1, with TRBD1 identical over 10 bases. The CDR3 is made up of 15 amino acids. V lost 4 bases, J lost 4 bases, and 7 bases stayed unmatched. CDR1 is SGHRS and CDR2 is YFSETQ in the germline V gene.

Only a few counts were recorded for this clonotype. This chain links TRBV5-1 with TRBJ2-6; the D is unclear. Germline V gene data show CDR1 as SGHRS and CDR2 as YFSETQ. V lost 0 bases to trimming and J lost 4 bases, with 8 bases between them. CDR3 size: 15 residues. The CDR3 here is CASSLGAGGANVLTF. CDR3 DNA: TGCGCCAGCAGCTTGGGGGCAGGAGGGGCCAACGTCCTGACTTTC.

This clonotype showed up just a few times. The chain couples TRBV27 to TRBJ2-7, with D possibly TRBD1 on 6 matching bases. This CDR3 is built from 16 residues. Germline-derived CDR1 and CDR2 are MNHEY and SMNVEV (reference sequence). Trimming removed 8 bases at V and 0 bases at J, with 20 bases between. CDR3 in DNA: TGTGCCAGCGGGCATACGGGACACCTAAACTCCTACGAGCAGTACTTC. It specifies CASGHTGHLNSYEQYF.